What follows are 5 T cell receptor beta chains derived from one specimen sequenced in a study of identical twins. From the 5' RACE reads, TCRdb called clonotypes with MiXCR, one entry per CDR3 protein. This table has about 200,000 distinct CDR3 sequences, approximately 5.9% appearing once. In addition, the sample was reused for a study of T cells expressing NK-cell markers.

The material sequenced was CD8+ T cells sorted from blood. These receptors came from a woman between 18 and 30 years old in good health.

This chain links TRBV4-3 with TRBJ2-5; D unclear. With 0 bases removed from V and 0 bases from J, the gap between germline ends came to 11 bases. The CDR3 totals 16 residues. Germline CDR1 and CDR2: LGHNA and YSLEER. The CDR3 DNA reads TGCGCCAGCAGCCAAGATCTAACAGCCTACCAAGAGACCCAGTACTTC. Translated, it gives CASSQDLTAYQETQYF.

The rearrangement uses TRBV7-9 and TRBJ1-2; D is uncertain. CDR1 is SEHNR, CDR2 FQNEAQ, per germline (reference sequence). The V end was cut by 4 bases, the J end by 2 bases, with 5 bases between. CDR3 length equals 12 residues. DNA for the CDR3: TGTGCCAGCAGCTCTTCGAACTATGGCTACACCTTC. This gives the protein CASSSSNYGYTF.

This clonotype was picked up a small number of times. The chain joins TRBV7-9 to TRBJ2-3, with 10 positions matching TRBD2. The trim removed 3 bases at V and 5 bases at J, leaving 11 bases unmatched. The CDR3 has 17 amino acids. The V gene's germline CDR1 is SEHNR and CDR2 FQNEAQ (reference sequence). The CDR3 spells CASSFPRSGGAEDTQYF. The CDR3 region has the DNA TGTGCCAGCAGCTTCCCGCGGAGCGGGGGGGCCGAAGATACGCAGTATTTT. The full variable domain, with the rest looked up from reference TRBV7-9 and TRBJ2-3, is DTGVSQNPRHKITKRGQNVTFRCDPISEHNRLYWYRQTLGQGPEFLTYFQNEAQLEKSRLLSDRFSAERPKGSFSTLEIQRTEQGDSAMYLCASSFPRSGGAEDTQYFGPGTRLTVL.

This clonotype was observed a handful of times. The chain joins TRBV10-3 to TRBJ2-2, with TRBD2 identical over 12 bases. V trimming: 3 bases; J trimming: 4 bases; junction bases outside the gene matches: 15. In germline, CDR1 is ENHRY, CDR2 SYGVKD. The CDR3 totals 20 residues. CDR3 amino acids: CAISDLAGLAGGTTTGELFF. Here the CDR3 DNA reads TGTGCCATCAGTGACCTCGCCGGGCTAGCGGGAGGGACGACCACCGGGGAGCTGTTTTTT.

This clonotype was recorded many times. V is TRBV12-3 or TRBV12-4 and J is TRBJ1-2, with D unclear. The CDR3 sequence is 11 residues long. Between the trimmed V and J ends, which lost 3 bases and 6 bases, there was a span of 5 bases. In nucleotides, the CDR3 is TGTGCCAGCAGTTTTGGGGATGGCTACACCTTC. Translation: CASSFGDGYTF.